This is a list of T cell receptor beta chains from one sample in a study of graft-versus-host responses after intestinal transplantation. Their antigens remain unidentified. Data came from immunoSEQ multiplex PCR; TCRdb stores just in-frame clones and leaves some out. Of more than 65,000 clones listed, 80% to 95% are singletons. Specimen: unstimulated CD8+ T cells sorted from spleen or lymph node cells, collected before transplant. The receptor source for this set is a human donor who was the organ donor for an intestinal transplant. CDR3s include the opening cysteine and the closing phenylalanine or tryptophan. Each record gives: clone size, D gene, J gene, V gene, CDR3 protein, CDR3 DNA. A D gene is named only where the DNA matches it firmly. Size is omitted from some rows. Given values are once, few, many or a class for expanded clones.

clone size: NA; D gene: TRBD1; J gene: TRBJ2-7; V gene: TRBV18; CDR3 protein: CASSPPTGQGSYEQYF; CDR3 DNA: TGTGCCAGCTCACCACCGACGGGACAGGGGAGTTACGAGCAGTACTTC
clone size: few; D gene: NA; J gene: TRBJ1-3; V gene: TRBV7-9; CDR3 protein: CASNPSLGSGNTIYF; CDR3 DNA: TGTGCCAGCAACCCTAGTCTTGGGTCTGGAAACACCATATATTTT
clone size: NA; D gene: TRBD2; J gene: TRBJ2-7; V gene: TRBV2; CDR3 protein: CASRGLAGAWGGEQYF; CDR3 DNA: TGTGCCAGCCGAGGACTAGCGGGGGCCTGGGGGGGCGAGCAGTACTTC
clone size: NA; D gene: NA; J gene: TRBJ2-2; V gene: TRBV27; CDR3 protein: CASSWTPTTGELFF; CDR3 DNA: TGTGCCAGCAGTTGGACTCCGACCACCGGGGAGCTGTTTTTT
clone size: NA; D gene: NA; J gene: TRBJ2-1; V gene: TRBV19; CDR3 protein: CASSEGLNNEQFF; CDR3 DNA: TGTGCCAGTAGTGAGGGACTTAACAATGAGCAGTTCTTC
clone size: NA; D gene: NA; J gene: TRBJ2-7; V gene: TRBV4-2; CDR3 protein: CASSQSWRYRSEQYF; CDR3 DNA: TGTGCCAGCAGCCAGTCATGGCGGTATCGCTCCGAGCAGTACTTC
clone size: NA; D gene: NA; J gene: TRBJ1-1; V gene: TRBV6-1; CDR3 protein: CASSEVGLNTEAFF; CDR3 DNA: TGTGCCAGCAGTGAAGTTGGGCTGAACACTGAAGCTTTCTTT
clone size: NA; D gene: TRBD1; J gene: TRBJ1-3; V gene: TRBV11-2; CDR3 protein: CASSPGQGAGNTIYF; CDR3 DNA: TGTGCCAGCAGCCCGGGACAGGGGGCCGGAAACACCATATATTTT
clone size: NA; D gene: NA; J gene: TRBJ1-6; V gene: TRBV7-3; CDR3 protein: CASSSGVGFGSPLHF; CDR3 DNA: TGTGCCAGCAGCTCAGGGGTCGGCTTCGGCTCACCCCTCCACTTT
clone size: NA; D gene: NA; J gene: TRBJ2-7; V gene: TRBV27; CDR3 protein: CASSYAGDWTYEQYF; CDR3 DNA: TGTGCCAGCAGCTACGCAGGGGATTGGACCTACGAGCAGTACTTC
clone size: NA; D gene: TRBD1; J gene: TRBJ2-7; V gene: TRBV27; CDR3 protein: CASSPRTGLRSYEQYF; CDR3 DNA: TGTGCCAGCAGCCCCCGGACAGGCCTTCGCTCCTACGAGCAGTACTTC
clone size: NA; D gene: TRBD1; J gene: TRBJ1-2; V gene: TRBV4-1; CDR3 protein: CASSQLQGHYGYTF; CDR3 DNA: TGCGCCAGCAGCCAATTACAGGGGCACTATGGCTACACCTTC
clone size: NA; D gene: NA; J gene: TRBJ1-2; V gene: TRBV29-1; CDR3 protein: CSVDGGGSGYTF; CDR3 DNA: TGCAGCGTTGATGGAGGCGGGTCTGGCTACACCTTC
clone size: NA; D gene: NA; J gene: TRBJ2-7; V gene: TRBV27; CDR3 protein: CASSRDSSYEQYF; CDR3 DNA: TGTGCCAGCAGCCGAGACAGCTCCTACGAGCAGTACTTC
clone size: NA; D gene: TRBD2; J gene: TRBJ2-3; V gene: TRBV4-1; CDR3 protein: CASSQEGSGGRTDTQYF; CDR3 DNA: TGCGCCAGCAGCCAAGAGGGTAGCGGGGGTAGGACAGATACGCAGTATTTT
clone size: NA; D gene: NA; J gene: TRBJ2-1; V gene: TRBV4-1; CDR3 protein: CASSQDLLGTLSSYNEQFF; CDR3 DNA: TGCGCCAGCAGCCAAGATCTTTTAGGGACTCTTAGCTCCTACAATGAGCAGTTCTTC
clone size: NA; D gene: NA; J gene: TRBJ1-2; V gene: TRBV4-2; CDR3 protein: CASSLSGAREGGYTF; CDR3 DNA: TGTGCCAGCAGCCTCAGCGGGGCCAGGGAGGGCGGCTACACCTTC
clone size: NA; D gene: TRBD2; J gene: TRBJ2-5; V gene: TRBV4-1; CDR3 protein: CASSPGVSGGETQYF; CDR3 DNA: TGCGCCAGCAGCCCCGGCGTTAGCGGGGGAGAGACCCAGTACTTC
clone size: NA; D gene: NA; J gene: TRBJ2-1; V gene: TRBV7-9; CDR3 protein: CASRRPSGPHYNEQFF; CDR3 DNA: TGTGCCAGCAGGCGACCCAGCGGGCCGCACTACAATGAGCAGTTCTTC
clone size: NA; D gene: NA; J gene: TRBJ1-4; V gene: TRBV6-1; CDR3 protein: CASTGSFATNEKLFF; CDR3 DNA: TGTGCCAGCACCGGGAGCTTTGCAACTAATGAAAAACTGTTTTTT
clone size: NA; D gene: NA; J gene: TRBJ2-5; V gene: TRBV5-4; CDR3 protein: CASSFRQALETQYF; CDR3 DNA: TGTGCCAGCAGCTTCCGGCAGGCGCTCGAGACCCAGTACTTC
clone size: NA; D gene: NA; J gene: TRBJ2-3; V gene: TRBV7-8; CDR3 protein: CATALTRTDTQYF; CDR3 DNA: TGTGCCACCGCGCTAACCCGCACAGATACGCAGTATTTT
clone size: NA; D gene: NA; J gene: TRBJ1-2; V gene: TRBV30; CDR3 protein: CAWSLGPTGGSNYGYTF; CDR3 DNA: TGTGCCTGGAGCCTGGGGCCAACGGGGGGGAGTAACTATGGCTACACCTTC
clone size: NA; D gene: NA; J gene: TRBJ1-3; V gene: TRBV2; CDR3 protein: CASQHSGGSGNTIYF; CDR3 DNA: TGTGCCAGCCAACATTCCGGGGGTTCGGGAAACACCATATATTTT
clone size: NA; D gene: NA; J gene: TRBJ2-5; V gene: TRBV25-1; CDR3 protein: CASRGGTGPETQYF; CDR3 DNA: TGTGCCAGCAGGGGAGGGACAGGCCCGGAGACCCAGTACTTC
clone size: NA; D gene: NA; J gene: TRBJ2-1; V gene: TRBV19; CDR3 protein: CASSILGAPAEQFF; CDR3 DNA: TGTGCCAGTAGTATTTTAGGGGCTCCCGCTGAGCAGTTCTTC
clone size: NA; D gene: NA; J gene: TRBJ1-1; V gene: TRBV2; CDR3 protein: CASSEDRQRANTEAFF; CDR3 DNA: TGTGCCAGCAGTGAAGATCGTCAGAGGGCAAACACTGAAGCTTTCTTT
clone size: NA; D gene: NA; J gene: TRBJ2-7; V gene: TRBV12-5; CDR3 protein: CASGLPSGYEQYF; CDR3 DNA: TGTGCTAGTGGTTTGCCCTCCGGTTACGAGCAGTACTTC
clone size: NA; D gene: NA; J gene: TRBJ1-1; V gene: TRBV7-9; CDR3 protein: CASSLAGQRANTEAFF; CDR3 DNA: TGTGCCAGCAGCTTAGCCGGACAGAGAGCCAACACTGAAGCTTTCTTT
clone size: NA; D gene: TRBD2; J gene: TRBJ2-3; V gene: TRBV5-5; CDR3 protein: CASSLGASGGIDTQYF; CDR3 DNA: TGTGCCAGCAGCTTGGGGGCTAGCGGGGGGATAGATACGCAGTATTTT
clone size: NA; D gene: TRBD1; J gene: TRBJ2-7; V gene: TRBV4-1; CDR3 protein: CASSQAPQGAYEQYF; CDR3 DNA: TGCGCCAGCAGCCAAGCCCCACAGGGGGCATACGAGCAGTACTTC
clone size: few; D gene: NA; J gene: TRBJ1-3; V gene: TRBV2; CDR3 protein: CASSVGDSGNTIYF; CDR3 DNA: TGTGCCAGCAGTGTGGGAGACTCTGGAAACACCATATATTTT
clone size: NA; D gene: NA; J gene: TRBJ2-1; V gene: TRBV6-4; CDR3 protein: CASSDSPDEQFF; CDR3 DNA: TGTGCCAGCAGTGACTCGCCGGATGAGCAGTTCTTC
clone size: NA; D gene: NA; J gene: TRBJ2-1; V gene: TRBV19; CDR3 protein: CASTGSSYNEQFF; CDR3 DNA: TGTGCCAGTACCGGGAGCTCCTACAATGAGCAGTTCTTC
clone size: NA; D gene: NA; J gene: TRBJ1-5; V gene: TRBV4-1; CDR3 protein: CASSPNRDNNQPQHF; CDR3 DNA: TGCGCCAGCAGCCCCAACCGGGACAACAATCAGCCCCAGCATTTT